This TCR beta chain was documented in a study of human T cells and chemical hapten exposure. Points from the study as a whole: Among TCRs, those above 1 in 1000 frequency were unaffected by DPC sensitization. PT1 expanded TCR numbers rose with patch test score.

MiXCR, applied by TCRdb to the RACE reads, yields one record per CDR3 protein. Of over 85,000 distinct CDR3 sequences listed, 9.5% to 15% were seen once; the top ten hold over 2%. The CDR3 consists of 11 residues. The germline V gene has CDR1 MDHEN and CDR2 SYDVKM. Trimming removed 8 bases from V and 4 bases from J; junction bases left unmatched: 2. Comments on this clonotype: Antigen unknown.

The time point is: patch test 1, 2 weeks after DPC sensitization. Treatment given: therapeutic diphenylcyclopropenone sensitization with weekly scalp DPC. At every patch-test visit, blood was drawn before the patch test was applied. Unfractionated whole blood yielded the extracted total RNA. The chain combines TRBV28 with TRBJ2-7; 7 positions match TRBD2. Specimen: whole blood, collected in connection with sensitization to the hapten diphenylcyclopropenone (DPC). The TCR was taken from a woman in her thirties or forties with alopecia areata. Some clones in this sample may be carry-over from other donors' samples. For the CDR3, the DNA is TGTGCCAGCGGACTAGTTTACGAGCAGTACTTC. Protein sequence: CASGLVYEQYF.